This T cell receptor beta chain appears in the sequencing data of a study of cytomegalovirus exposure and HLA in healthy donors. Regarding the study as a whole: Productive rates of about 90% or about 30% were seen for most TCR beta V segments in an earlier analysis.

Points on this clone: Antigen specificity is unknown.

The length of the CDR3 is 17 residues. Trimming pared 2 bases from V and 0 bases from J, leaving 16 bases between. Looked up from germline, CDR1 is MGHRA and CDR2 is YSYEKL. Primers: 60 Vbeta forward and 13 Jbeta reverse. The protocol was immunoSEQ multiplex PCR, while the TCRdb copy is restricted to in-frame clones and leaves out a portion. The sample contains more than 90,000 clones, about 75% of which appear only once. The sequence was obtained from a man aged 35 to 55 in good health and CMV-seropositive. V is TRBV4-1 and J is TRBJ1-2; tentative D call: TRBD1 (5 bases). Sequencing was performed on PBMCs. The CDR3 region is CASSQNDYQTANYGYTF. The CDR3 DNA is TGCGCCAGCAGCCAAAATGATTACCAGACAGCTAACTATGGCTACACCTTC.